The rows below give T cell receptor beta chains drawn from one sample of a study of cytomegalovirus exposure and HLA in healthy donors. The table came from immunoSEQ multiplex PCR; TCRdb's copy has only in-frame clones and leaves some out. The table shows fewer than 50,000 clones, with about 60% occurring only once. Material for sequencing was PBMCs. These receptors were obtained from a man in his sixties in good health and CMV-seropositive. Both conserved end residues are part of each CDR3. A D gene is named only where the DNA matches it firmly. Not every row has a clone size; where given, it reads once, few, many or a size class.

d_call	clone_size	v_call	j_call	cdr3_nt	cdr3_aa
TRBD1	NA	TRBV4-3	TRBJ2-7	TGCGCCAGCAGCTTACGGGACAGGGACTACGAGCAGTACTTC	CASSLRDRDYEQYF
NA	NA	TRBV7-2	TRBJ2-5	TGTTCGTCAGGGGAGACCCAGTACTTC	CSSGETQYF
NA	NA	TRBV6-1	TRBJ1-1	TGTGCCAGCAGTGAACTAGAGATGAACACTGAAGCTTTCTTT	CASSELEMNTEAFF
NA	NA	TRBV5-6	TRBJ1-4	TGTGCCAGCAGCTTGACGCGGGGCTTCGTTAATGAAAAACTGTTTTTT	CASSLTRGFVNEKLFF
NA	NA	TRBV6-1	TRBJ1-5	TGTGCCAGCAGCGTCCTACAGGGCAATCAGCCCCAGCATTTT	CASSVLQGNQPQHF
TRBD2	few	TRBV7-2	TRBJ2-1	TGTGCCAGCAGCGCGATTGGACTAGCGGGATACAATGAGCAGTTCTTC	CASSAIGLAGYNEQFF
TRBD1	NA	TRBV6-1	TRBJ2-1	TGTGCCAGCAGAGAGCCAGGGGGCCTTGAGCAGTTCTTC	CASREPGGLEQFF
TRBD1	NA	TRBV7-2	TRBJ2-3	TGTGCCAGCAGCCTCCAGACAGGGAACACAGATACGCAGTATTTT	CASSLQTGNTDTQYF
NA	NA	TRBV2	TRBJ1-2	TGTGCCAGCAGCCGGACAGAATTGAACTATGGCTACACCTTC	CASSRTELNYGYTF
TRBD2	NA	TRBV7-8	TRBJ2-7	TGTGCCAGCAGCCGCGGGACTAGCGAGACCCAGCAGTACTTC	CASSRGTSETQQYF
NA	NA	TRBV4-1	TRBJ2-7	TGCGCCAGCAGCCAAGCCCGGGACAACTCCTACGAGCAGTACTTC	CASSQARDNSYEQYF
NA	few	TRBV4-3	TRBJ1-1	TGCGCCAGCAGCCAAGACAGGGGCTGGGACACTGAAGCTTTCTTT	CASSQDRGWDTEAFF
NA	few	TRBV9	TRBJ1-2	TGTGCCAGCAGCGTAGATGGAGGGCAAGGAGGCTACACCTTC	CASSVDGGQGGYTF
NA	NA	TRBV5-4	TRBJ1-1	TGTGCCAGCAGCCTCGAACAGGGTTACACTGAAGCTTTCTTT	CASSLEQGYTEAFF
TRBD2	few	TRBV30	TRBJ2-5	TGTGCCTGGAGTCGGTTAGCGGGAGAGACCCAGTACTTC	CAWSRLAGETQYF
NA	NA	TRBV13	TRBJ1-2	TGTGCCAGCAGCGGGAGAAACTATGGCTACACCTTC	CASSGRNYGYTF
NA	NA	TRBV7-2	TRBJ2-7	TGTGCCAGCAGCTTAAGTCGCGGGACCCCCTACGAGCAGTACTTC	CASSLSRGTPYEQYF
TRBD2	NA	TRBV7-3	TRBJ2-1	TGTGCCAGCAGCTCGACTAGCGGGGACAATGAGCAGTTCTTC	CASSSTSGDNEQFF
TRBD2	NA	TRBV2	TRBJ2-7	TGTGCCAGCAGAGGGGGGACTAGCGGGACCTACGAGCAGTACTTC	CASRGGTSGTYEQYF
TRBD1	NA	TRBV4-1	TRBJ1-5	TGCGCCAGCAGCCGCGACAGGGGTCGAAATCAGCCCCAGCATTTT	CASSRDRGRNQPQHF
NA	once	TRBV6-5	TRBJ2-7	TGTGCCAGCAGCAAACAGGGAAATCTCTACGAGCAGTACTTC	CASSKQGNLYEQYF
TRBD2	NA	TRBV15	TRBJ2-7	TGTGCCACCAGCACGAGGACTAGCGGGACGGGGCAGTACTTC	CATSTRTSGTGQYF
TRBD1	NA	TRBV30	TRBJ2-7	TGTGCCTGGACCCCCGGGACAGGGGGCCCCTACGAGCAGTACTTC	CAWTPGTGGPYEQYF
NA	few	TRBV10-3	TRBJ1-2	TGTGCCATCAGTGAGTCCCCCAGGGTAGGCTATGGCTACACCTTC	CAISESPRVGYGYTF
NA	few	TRBV10-3	TRBJ1-1	TGTGCCATTGGGCAGGGCTCTATTTCTGAAGCTTTCTTT	CAIGQGSISEAFF
TRBD2	NA	TRBV4-3	TRBJ2-2	TGCGCCAGCAGCCGAAGGACTAGCCCCACGGGGAACACCGGGGAGCTGTTTTTT	CASSRRTSPTGNTGELFF
NA	NA	TRBV5-1	TRBJ2-1	TGCGCCAGCAGCTTGGATCGGGCAGGGAAGGGGTCCTACAATGAGCAGTTCTTC	CASSLDRAGKGSYNEQFF
NA	few	TRBV19	TRBJ1-3	TGTGCCGTCGAGGACAGAATTTTTGGAAACACCATATATTTT	CAVEDRIFGNTIYF
NA	NA	TRBV7-2	TRBJ2-7	TGTGCCAGCAGCTTAAATGTGGGCTTAGTTAATTCCTACGAGCAGTACTTC	CASSLNVGLVNSYEQYF
NA	once	TRBV13	TRBJ2-3	TGTGCCAGCAGCTTAGTAGCCTACAACACAGATACGCAGTATTTT	CASSLVAYNTDTQYF
NA	NA	TRBV15	TRBJ2-7	TGTGCCACAACGGACAGAGCCTACGAGCAGTACTTC	CATTDRAYEQYF
TRBD1	NA	TRBV5-6	TRBJ2-3	TGTGCCAGCAGCTTGGCCGTTAGGGGGCACACAGATACGCAGTATTTT	CASSLAVRGHTDTQYF
NA	NA	TRBV5-1	TRBJ2-7	TGCGCCAGCAGTACCCGGGAATCCTACGAGCAGTACTTC	CASSTRESYEQYF
NA	few	TRBV6-5	TRBJ1-1	TGTGCCAGCAGGCAGGGGTTCGGCACTGAAGCTTTCTTT	CASRQGFGTEAFF
NA	NA	TRBV7-2	TRBJ2-7	TGTGCCAGCAGCTTAGAGGCCCTAGTTACCTACGAGCAGTACTTC	CASSLEALVTYEQYF
NA	few	TRBV2	TRBJ2-5	TGTGCCAGCAGTGAGAGGGGGGAGACCCAGTACTTC	CASSERGETQYF
NA	NA	TRBV10-2	TRBJ1-1	TGCGCCAGCAGCCCCACGAGATCGAACACTGAAGCTTTCTTT	CASSPTRSNTEAFF
NA	few	TRBV6-6	TRBJ1-4	TGTGCCAGCAGTTACACGGGGTCTAATGAAAAACTGTTTTTT	CASSYTGSNEKLFF
TRBD1	NA	TRBV5-4	TRBJ1-5	TGTGCCAGCAGAAAAAATGACAGGGGGTTACAGCCCCAGCATTTT	CASRKNDRGLQPQHF
NA	few	TRBV11-2	TRBJ1-3	TGTGCCAGCAGCTTACCTAGCTCGGGAACCTTCTCGGACACCATATATTTT	CASSLPSSGTFSDTIYF
NA	once	TRBV5-4	TRBJ1-1	TGTGCCAGCAGCTTAGACAGGAACACTGAAGCTTTCTTT	CASSLDRNTEAFF
TRBD2	few	TRBV10-2	TRBJ2-7	TGCGCCAGTCGATCTTTAGCGGGAGTAGACGAGCAGTACTTC	CASRSLAGVDEQYF